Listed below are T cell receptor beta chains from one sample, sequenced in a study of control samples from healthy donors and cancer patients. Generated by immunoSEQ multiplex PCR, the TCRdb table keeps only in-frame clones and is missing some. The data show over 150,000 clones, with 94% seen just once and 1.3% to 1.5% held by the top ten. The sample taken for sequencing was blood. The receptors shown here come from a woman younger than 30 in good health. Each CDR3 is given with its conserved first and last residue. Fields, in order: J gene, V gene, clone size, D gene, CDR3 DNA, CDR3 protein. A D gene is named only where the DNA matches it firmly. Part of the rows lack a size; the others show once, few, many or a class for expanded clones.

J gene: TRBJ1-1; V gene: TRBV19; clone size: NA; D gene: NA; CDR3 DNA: TGTGCCAGTAGTATAGGAGTTCAGGGAGAAGCTTTCTTT; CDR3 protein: CASSIGVQGEAFF
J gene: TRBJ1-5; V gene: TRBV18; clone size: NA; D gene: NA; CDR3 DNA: TGTGCCAGCTCAACAGACGGGACCAACAATCAGCCCCAGCATTTT; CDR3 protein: CASSTDGTNNQPQHF
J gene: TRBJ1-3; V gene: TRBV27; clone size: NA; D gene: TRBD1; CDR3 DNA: TGTGCCAGCAGCCCCGACAGGGCGAACACCATATATTTT; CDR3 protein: CASSPDRANTIYF
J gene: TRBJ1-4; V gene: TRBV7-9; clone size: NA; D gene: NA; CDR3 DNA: TGTGCCAGCAGCTTAGAGGGGGCAACTAATGAAAAACTGTTTTTT; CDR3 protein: CASSLEGATNEKLFF
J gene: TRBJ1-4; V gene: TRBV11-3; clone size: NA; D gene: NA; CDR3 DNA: TGTGCCAGCACCCCGGGGAACAGGGTACATGAAAAACTGTTTTTT; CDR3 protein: CASTPGNRVHEKLFF
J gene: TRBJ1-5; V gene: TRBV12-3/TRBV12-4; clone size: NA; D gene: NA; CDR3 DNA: TGTGCCAGCAGTTCGCAGCGCAATCAGCCCCAGCATTTT; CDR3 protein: CASSSQRNQPQHF
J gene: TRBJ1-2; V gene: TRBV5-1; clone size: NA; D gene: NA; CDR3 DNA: TGCGCCAGCAGCTTCGAGGCAGCGGGGGGCTACACCTTC; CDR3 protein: CASSFEAAGGYTF
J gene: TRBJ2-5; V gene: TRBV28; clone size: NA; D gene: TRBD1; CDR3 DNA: TGTGCCAGCAGTTCAGGGGGCCCTCCAGAGACCCAGTACTTC; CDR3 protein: CASSSGGPPETQYF
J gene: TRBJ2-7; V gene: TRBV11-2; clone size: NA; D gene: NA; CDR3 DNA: TGTGCCAGCAGCTTAGATCGACTATACGAGCAGTACTTC; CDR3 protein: CASSLDRLYEQYF
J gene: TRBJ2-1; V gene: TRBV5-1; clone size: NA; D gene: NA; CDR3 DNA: TGCGCCAGCAGCTTCGGGGGCTACAATGAGCAGTTCTTC; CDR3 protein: CASSFGGYNEQFF
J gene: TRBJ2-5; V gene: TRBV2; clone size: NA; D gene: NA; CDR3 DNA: TGTGCCAGCAGTGAAGGGGGGGAGACCCAGTACTTC; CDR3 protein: CASSEGGETQYF
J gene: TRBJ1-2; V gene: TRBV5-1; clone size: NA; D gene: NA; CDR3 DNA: TGCGCCAGCAGCTTGGCCGGGCAGGGTGGGAGCTACACCTTC; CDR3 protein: CASSLAGQGGSYTF
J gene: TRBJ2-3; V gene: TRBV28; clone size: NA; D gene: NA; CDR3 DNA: TGTGCCAGCACGAGTAGCGGTGAAACAGATACGCAGTATTTT; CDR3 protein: CASTSSGETDTQYF
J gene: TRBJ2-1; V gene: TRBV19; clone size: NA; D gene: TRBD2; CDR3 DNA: TGTGCCATTCGACTAGCGGGGGGCGAGCAGTTCTTC; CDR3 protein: CAIRLAGGEQFF
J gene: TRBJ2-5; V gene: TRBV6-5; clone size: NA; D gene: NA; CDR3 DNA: TGTGCCAGCAGCCACCCGGACACTCAAGAGACCCAGTACTTC; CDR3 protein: CASSHPDTQETQYF
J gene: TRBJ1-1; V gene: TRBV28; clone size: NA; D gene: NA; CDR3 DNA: TGTGCCAGCAGCCAACACGGGAGAGACACTGAAGCTTTCTTT; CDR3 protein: CASSQHGRDTEAFF
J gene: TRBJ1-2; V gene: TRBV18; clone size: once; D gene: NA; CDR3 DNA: TGTGCCAGCTCACACGGGGATACTAACTATGGCTACACCTTC; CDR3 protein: CASSHGDTNYGYTF
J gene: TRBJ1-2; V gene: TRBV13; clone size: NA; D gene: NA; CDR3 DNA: TGTGCCAGCAGCCCTTTAACAGGAGTGGCTGGCTACACCTTC; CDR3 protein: CASSPLTGVAGYTF
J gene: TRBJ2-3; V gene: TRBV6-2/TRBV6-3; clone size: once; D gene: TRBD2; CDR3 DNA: TGTGCCAGCAGTTACTCCCTAGTAGTTCGGCTAGCGGGATTTACGCAGTATTTT; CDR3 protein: CASSYSLVVRLAGFTQYF
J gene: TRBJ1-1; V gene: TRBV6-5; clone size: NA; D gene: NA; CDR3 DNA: TGTGCCGGAAGGGGTCCCACTGAAGCTTTCTTT; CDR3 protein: CAGRGPTEAFF
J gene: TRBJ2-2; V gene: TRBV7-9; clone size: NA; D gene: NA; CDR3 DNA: TGTGCCAGCAGTTCCCTCGGTAGCGCCACCGGGGAGCTGTTTTTT; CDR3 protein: CASSSLGSATGELFF
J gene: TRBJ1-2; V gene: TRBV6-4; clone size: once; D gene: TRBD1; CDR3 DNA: TGTGCCAGTTCGACAGGGGAGAACTATGGCTACACCTTC; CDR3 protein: CASSTGENYGYTF
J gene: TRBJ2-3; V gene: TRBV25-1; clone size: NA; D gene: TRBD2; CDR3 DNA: TGTGCCAGCAGTGGACTAGCGGGGGGAACAGATACGCAGTATTTT; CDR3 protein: CASSGLAGGTDTQYF
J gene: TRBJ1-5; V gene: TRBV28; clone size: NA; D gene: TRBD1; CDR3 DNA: TGTGCCAGCAGGGGTACCAAACAGGGGGCCCGTCAGCCCCAGCATTTT; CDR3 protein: CASRGTKQGARQPQHF
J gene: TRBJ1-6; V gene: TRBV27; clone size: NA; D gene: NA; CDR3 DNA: TGTGCCAGCAGTTTTATTTTCAATTCACCCCTCCACTTT; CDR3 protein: CASSFIFNSPLHF
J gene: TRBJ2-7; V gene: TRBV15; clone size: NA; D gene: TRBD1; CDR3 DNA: TGCGCCACCAGCCCCGGACAGGGGGACCACGAGCAGTACTTC; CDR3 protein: CATSPGQGDHEQYF
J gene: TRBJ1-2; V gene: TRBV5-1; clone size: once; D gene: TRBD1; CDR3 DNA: TGCGCCAGCAGCTCCCGACAGGGGGACTGGGGCTACACCTTC; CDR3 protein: CASSSRQGDWGYTF
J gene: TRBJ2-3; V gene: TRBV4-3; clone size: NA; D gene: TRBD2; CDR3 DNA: TGCGCCAGCAGCCAAGGACTAGCGGGAGCAGATACGCAGTATTTT; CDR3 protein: CASSQGLAGADTQYF
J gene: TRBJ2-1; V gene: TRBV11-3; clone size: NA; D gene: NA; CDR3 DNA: TGTGCCAGCAGCTTTGAGGGCGATGAGCAGTTCTTC; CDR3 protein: CASSFEGDEQFF
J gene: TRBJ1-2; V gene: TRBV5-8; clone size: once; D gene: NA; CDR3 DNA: TGTGCCACCGTCGGGGGGCATGGCTACACCTTC; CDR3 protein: CATVGGHGYTF
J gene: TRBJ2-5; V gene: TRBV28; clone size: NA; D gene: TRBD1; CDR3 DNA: TGTGCCAGCAGCTTCCAGGGGGCGCGGGGTTGGGAGACCCAGTACTTC; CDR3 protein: CASSFQGARGWETQYF
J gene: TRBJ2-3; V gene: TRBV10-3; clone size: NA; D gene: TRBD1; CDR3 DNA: TGTGCCATCAGTTATTTACCGGGACAGGGTGCACGGGAGTCACCCACAGATACGCAGTATTTT; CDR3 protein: CAISYLPGQGARESPTDTQYF
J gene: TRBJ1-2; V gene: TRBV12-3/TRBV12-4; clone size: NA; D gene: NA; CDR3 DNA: TGTGCCAGCAGTACAGCCTCTGGCTACACCTTC; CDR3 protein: CASSTASGYTF
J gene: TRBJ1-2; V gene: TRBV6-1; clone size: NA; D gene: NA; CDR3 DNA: TGTGCCAGCAGTGCCCGGGGGGGCACCAATACCCCGTATGGCTACACCTTC; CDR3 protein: CASSARGGTNTPYGYTF
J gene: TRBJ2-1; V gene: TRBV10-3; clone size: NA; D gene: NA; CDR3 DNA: TGTGCCATCAGTGAGGGGCGGGGACCGAATGAGCAGTTCTTC; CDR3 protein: CAISEGRGPNEQFF
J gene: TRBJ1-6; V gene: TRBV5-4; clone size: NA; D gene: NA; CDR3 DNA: TGTGCCAGCAGCTTGGGGACCGTAGGGAGCAATTCACCCCTCCACTTT; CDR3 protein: CASSLGTVGSNSPLHF
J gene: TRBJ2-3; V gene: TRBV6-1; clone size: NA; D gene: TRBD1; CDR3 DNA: TGTGCCAGCAGTGAGGACAGGGTAGGGACAGATACGCAGTATTTT; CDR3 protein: CASSEDRVGTDTQYF
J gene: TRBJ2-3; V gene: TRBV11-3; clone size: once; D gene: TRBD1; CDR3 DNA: TGTGCCAGCAGCTTAGAGAGAAGTTCCGGGACAGGGGGCCCAGATACGCAGTATTTT; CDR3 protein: CASSLERSSGTGGPDTQYF
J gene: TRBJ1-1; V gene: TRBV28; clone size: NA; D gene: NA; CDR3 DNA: TGTGCCAGCAGTTTATTAGACAGATTGAACACTGAAGCTTTCTTT; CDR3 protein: CASSLLDRLNTEAFF
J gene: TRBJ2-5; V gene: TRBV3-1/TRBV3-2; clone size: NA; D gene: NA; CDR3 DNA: TGTGCCAGCAGCCAAGACCGGACAGCTCAAGAGACCCAGTACTTC; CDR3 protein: CASSQDRTAQETQYF
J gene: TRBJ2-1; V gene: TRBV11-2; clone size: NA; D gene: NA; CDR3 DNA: TGTGCCAGCAGTTCGTATCGGTCGCGGAATGAGCAGTTCTTC; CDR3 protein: CASSSYRSRNEQFF